The 30 T cell receptor beta chains listed next were all sequenced from one sample in a study of cytomegalovirus exposure and HLA in healthy donors. The PCR had 60 Vbeta and 13 Jbeta primers. Some clones are missing from TCRdb's copy, which holds only in-frame ones; the method was immunoSEQ multiplex PCR. The data show about 180,000 clones, roughly three quarters seen once. The sequenced sample was PBMCs. All receptors derive from a male donor in good health and CMV-seronegative.

This clone was observed a single time. The gene calls are TRBV6-1 and TRBJ1-2, with TRBD1 identical over 7 bases. Germline-derived CDR1 and CDR2 are MNHNS and SASEGT. Germline trimming cut 1 base from V and 4 bases from J; bases unmatched to any gene: 0. The CDR3 has 13 amino acids. CDR3 nucleotide sequence: TGTGCCAGCAGTGAAGACAGGGGCTATGGCTACACCTTC. It yields the protein CASSEDRGYGYTF.

The chain uses TRBV2 and TRBJ1-2; D is unclear. Germline V gives CDR1 SNHLY, CDR2 FYNNEI. CDR3 length: 12 residues. V lost 11 bases and J 3 bases, leaving 13 bases between the germline ends. Written as DNA, the CDR3 is TGTGCCGGCGGGCAGGCGGACTATGGCTACACCTTC. It is translated as CAGGQADYGYTF.

Of note for this clone: Other nucleotide sequences in the sample specify the same CDR3. The gene calls are TRBV5-1 and TRBJ2-7, with TRBD1 matching 11 bases. This CDR3 has 14 amino acids. The germline V gene has CDR1 SGHRS and CDR2 YFSETQ. The V gene end was trimmed by 4 bases and the J gene end by 2 bases; junction bases not matched to a gene: 2. CDR3: CASSPGQGAYEQYF. CDR3 nucleotide sequence: TGCGCCAGCAGCCCGGGACAGGGGGCCTACGAGCAGTACTTC.

The genes are TRBV30 and TRBJ2-7; D is possibly TRBD1 (6 bases). The CDR3 length is 12 residues. Per the germline V gene, CDR1 is GTSNPN and CDR2 is SVGIG (reference sequence). With 4 bases removed from V and 3 bases from J, the gap between germline ends came to 10 bases. This CDR3 reads CAWNMDSYEQYF. The CDR3, as DNA: TGTGCCTGGAACATGGACAGCTACGAGCAGTACTTC.

The V gene is TRBV27, the J gene TRBJ1-5; no clear D. CDR3 length: 14 residues. V was shortened by 3 bases and J by 7 bases, with 13 bases between the two germline ends. Per germline, CDR1 MNHEY and CDR2 SMNVEV (reference sequence). The CDR3 loop reads CASSFGEGGQPQHF. CDR3 in DNA: TGTGCCAGCAGTTTCGGTGAGGGTGGGCAGCCCCAGCATTTT.

This clone was seen just once. This chain connects TRBV30 to TRBJ1-2; 7 bases fit TRBD1. Germline V lookup: CDR1 GTSNPN, CDR2 SVGIG (reference sequence). The CDR3 has 10 amino acids. The J segment lost 5 bases and the V segment lost 8 bases, leaving 2 bases of the junction unmatched. The CDR3 coding sequence is TGTGCCATACAGGGGTATGGCTACACCTTC. It yields the protein CAIQGYGYTF.

This clone was detected only a few times. This chain connects TRBV6-5 to TRBJ2-3; 8 bases agree with TRBD2. The CDR3 is made up of 13 amino acids. CDR1 and CDR2 from the germline V gene are MNHEY and SVGAGI. J gave up 3 bases and V 6 bases, and 2 bases lay outside the gene matches. CDR3 residues: CASRGGRTDTQYF. The CDR3 region has the DNA TGTGCCAGCAGGGGCGGGAGGACAGATACGCAGTATTTT.

The rearrangement uses TRBV7-3 and TRBJ2-5; D not resolved. The end of the DNA fits TRBJ2-7 better, so the J call may be wrong. Germline CDR1 reads SGHTA; CDR2 reads FQGTGA. The CDR3 has 13 amino acids. The CDR3 nucleotides read TGTGCCAGCAGCTTAACCCCCACCTACGAGCAGTACTTC. Its protein product is CASSLTPTYEQYF.

This clone was seen a handful of times. J is TRBJ2-5 and V is TRBV14, with D tentatively TRBD1 (6 bases). V was cut by 6 bases and J by 2 bases, with 13 bases left in between. CDR1 is SGHDN, CDR2 FVKESK, per germline. The length of the CDR3 is 14 residues. As DNA, the CDR3 is TGTGCCAGCAGTCTCATCGGACAGCAAGAGACCCAGTACTTC. Translation: CASSLIGQQETQYF.

This clone was detected a few times. Within the sample, other DNA sequences also encode this same CDR3. The V call is TRBV7-6, the J call TRBJ1-5; weak D call: TRBD1 (5 bases). The CDR3 totals 14 residues. CDR1 is SGHVS and CDR2 is FNYEAQ in the germline V gene. Trimming removed 1 base at V and 4 bases at J, with 8 bases between. For the CDR3, the DNA is TGTGCCAGCAGCTTAGATAGGGGTAATCAGCCCCAGCATTTT. Residues: CASSLDRGNQPQHF.

This rearrangement joins TRBV18 to TRBJ2-3; TRBD1 aligns across 8 bases. Germline V gives CDR1 KGHSH, CDR2 LQKENI. V shed 9 bases, J shed 0 bases, and the junction held 5 bases outside the gene matches. This CDR3 spans 14 amino acids. The CDR3 nucleotides are TGTGCCAGTGGACAGGGTCCAAGCACAGATACGCAGTATTTT. It specifies CASGQGPSTDTQYF. The complete variable domain, with remaining parts taken from reference TRBV18 and TRBJ2-3, reads NAGVMQNPRHLVRRRGQEARLRCSPMKGHSHVYWYRQLPEEGLKFMVYLQKENIIDESGMPKERFSAEFPKEGPSILRIQQVVRGDSAAYFCASGQGPSTDTQYFGPGTRLTVL.

The chain carries TRBV30 and TRBJ2-1; 15 nucleotides agree with TRBD2. Germline-derived CDR1 and CDR2 are GTSNPN and SVGIG (reference sequence). Trimming at V came to 3 bases and at J to 5 bases, leaving 8 bases not matched to a gene. This CDR3 has 17 amino acids. The CDR3 DNA follows: TGTGCCTGGAGCCGATGGACTAGCGGGGGGGCCCACAATGAGCAGTTCTTC. This translates into CAWSRWTSGGAHNEQFF. The full variable domain, with the rest looked up from reference TRBV30 and TRBJ2-1, is SQTIHQWPATLVQPVGSPLSLECTVEGTSNPNLYWYRQAAGRGLQLLFYSVGIGQISSEVPQNLSASRPQDRQFILSSKKLLLSDSGFYLCAWSRWTSGGAHNEQFFGPGTRLTVL.

The chain carries TRBV10-3 and TRBJ1-1; 9 nucleotides line up with TRBD1. With V trimmed by 6 bases and J by 1 base, 9 bases remained unmatched. Germline lookup yields CDR1 ENHRY and CDR2 SYGVKD. This CDR3 comprises 16 residues. The CDR3 nucleotides read TGTGCCATCAGAACCCAGACAGGGGGGGGGAACACTGAAGCTTTCTTT. Protein: CAIRTQTGGGNTEAFF.

This clone was seen only a few times. The chain recombines TRBV4-1 with TRBJ2-7, with D possibly matching TRBD1 (6 bases). The CDR3 sequence is 15 residues long. V was shortened by 4 bases and J by 5 bases, with 18 bases between the two germline ends. From germline, CDR1 is MGHRA and CDR2 YSYEKL. The CDR3 DNA follows: TGCGCCAGCAGCCGCACCTTCGAGGGGGACGACGAGCAGTACTTC. This gives the protein CASSRTFEGDDEQYF.

This clone was counted once. The CDR3 sequence is CASSLDGVGGQPQHF. The CDR3 DNA reads as TGTGCCAGCAGCTTAGACGGTGTGGGGGGTCAGCCCCAGCATTTT. The V and J genes are TRBV7-9 and TRBJ1-5, with D maybe TRBD1 (5 bases). Germline V gene sequence: CDR1 SEHNR, CDR2 FQNEAQ (reference sequence). The CDR3 sequence is 15 residues long. V lost 1 base to trimming and J lost 6 bases, with 13 bases between them.

The V gene is TRBV27, the J gene TRBJ2-5; 7 bases map to TRBD1. The last part of the DNA fits TRBJ2-7 better; the J call may be wrong. This CDR3 comprises 12 residues. Germline lookup yields CDR1 MNHEY and CDR2 SMNVEV (reference sequence). CDR3 residues: CASSRTGVEQYF. The CDR3 nucleotides are TGTGCCAGCAGCCGTACAGGGGTCGAGCAGTACTTC.

This clone was detected a few times. The chain is built from TRBV4-3 and TRBJ1-1, with unresolved D. The CDR3 covers 15 residues. Germline V gene sequence: CDR1 LGHNA, CDR2 YSLEER. V lost 0 bases and J 5 bases, leaving 13 bases between the germline ends. The CDR3, as DNA: TGCGCCAGCAGCCAAGAACATACGGGAAGGACTGAAGCTTTCTTT. Residues: CASSQEHTGRTEAFF.

With respect to this clone: Other DNA sequences within the sample encode an identical CDR3. CDR3 amino acids: CAWSLNSNQPQHF. CDR3 in DNA: TGTGCCTGGAGCCTAAATAGCAATCAGCCCCAGCATTTT. This chain links TRBV30 with TRBJ1-5, with D hard to call. In germline, CDR1 is GTSNPN, CDR2 SVGIG (reference sequence). The CDR3 runs 13 residues. The V gene lost 3 bases and the J gene lost 0 bases, with 6 bases spanning the gap.

The chain couples TRBV30 to TRBJ2-4; a possible D gene is TRBD2 (7 bases). This CDR3 region has 11 residues. The V gene's germline CDR1 is GTSNPN and CDR2 SVGIG (reference sequence). Trimming removed 2 bases from V and 12 bases from J, with 11 bases in between. The CDR3 nucleotides are TGTGCCTGGAGTACGGGGGGCCATCAGTACTTC. This encodes CAWSTGGHQYF.

This clone has a handful of counts. V gene TRBV11-3 combines with J gene TRBJ2-2, with 7 bases aligning to TRBD1. Looked up from germline, CDR1 is SGHNT and CDR2 is YENEEA. The CDR3 is made up of 15 amino acids. The J segment lost 7 bases and the V segment lost 0 bases, leaving 5 bases of the junction unmatched. CDR3: CASSLEGGGFGELFF. CDR3 DNA sequence: TGTGCCAGCAGCTTAGAAGGGGGCGGCTTCGGGGAGCTGTTTTTT.

V is TRBV25-1 and J is TRBJ1-1, with D possibly matching TRBD1 (6 bases). Per germline, CDR1 MGHDK and CDR2 SYGVNS. CDR3 length: 13 residues. Trimming stripped 5 bases from V and 8 bases from J, with 15 bases between. The CDR3: CASSPGGRKEAFF. CDR3 DNA: TGTGCCAGCAGTCCGGGGGGGCGTAAAGAAGCTTTCTTT.

This clone was counted only a few times. This chain uses TRBV23-1 with TRBJ1-4; D may be TRBD1 (5 bases). TRBV23-1 is known as an ORF, though its function is uncertain. Trimming pared 0 bases from V and 5 bases from J, leaving 10 bases between. This CDR3 contains 15 residues. The CDR3 DNA reads as TGCGCCAGCAGTCAATCTGGAGGGGCGAATGAAAAACTGTTTTTT. Encoded protein: CASSQSGGANEKLFF.

The J gene is TRBJ2-1, the V gene TRBV19; a weak D match, TRBD2 (5 bases). The CDR3 is 17 residues long. Trimming removed 4 bases at V and 2 bases at J, with 18 bases between. The germline gives CDR1 LNHDA, CDR2 SQIVND (reference sequence). The CDR3, as DNA: TGTGCCAGTAGTAGTTTGAGGGATAGAACCACCTACAATGAGCAGTTCTTC. This gives the protein CASSSLRDRTTYNEQFF.

V gene TRBV5-1 combines with J gene TRBJ1-3, with unresolved D. Germline values: CDR1 SGHRS, CDR2 YFSETQ. Trimming cost V 4 bases and J 3 bases, with 11 bases left between them. This CDR3 comprises 14 residues. CDR3 sequence reads: CASSQAGGGNTIYF. The CDR3 DNA is TGCGCCAGCAGCCAGGCGGGTGGTGGAAACACCATATATTTT.

This chain links TRBV28 with TRBJ2-7; tentatively, D is TRBD1 (7 bases). This CDR3 comprises 13 residues. V was cut by 8 bases and J by 3 bases, with 14 bases left in between. The V gene's germline CDR1 is MDHEN and CDR2 SYDVKM. CDR3 amino acids: CASGQGGRYEQYF. The CDR3 coding sequence is TGTGCCAGCGGGCAGGGGGGCCGCTACGAGCAGTACTTC.

The rearrangement links TRBV20-1 to TRBJ1-2; D may be TRBD1 (5 bases). This CDR3 is 11 amino acids long. Trimming shortened V by 3 bases and J by 8 bases, and 10 bases separated the two germline ends. CDR1 is DFQATT, CDR2 SNEGSKA, per germline (reference sequence). The CDR3 DNA sequence: TGCAGTGCTAGTCAGGGAAACGGCTACACCTTC. Translation: CSASQGNGYTF.

The chain has TRBV7-9 and TRBJ1-1; 7 bases are shared with TRBD1. The CDR3 contains 14 residues. Germline V CDR1 and CDR2: SEHNR, FQNEAQ (reference sequence). J gave up 4 bases and V 1 base, and 3 bases lay outside the gene matches. CDR3 in amino acids: CASSLVGGPTEAFF. The CDR3 DNA sequence: TGTGCCAGCAGCTTAGTAGGGGGCCCCACTGAAGCTTTCTTT.

This clone was detected only once. The chain uses TRBV27 and TRBJ1-3, with 8 bases matching TRBD1. CDR1 is MNHEY and CDR2 is SMNVEV in the germline V gene (reference sequence). With V trimmed by 7 bases and J by 0 bases, 14 bases remained unmatched. This CDR3 has 18 amino acids. The CDR3 region has the DNA TGTGCCAGCACCGAAACCGGGACAGGAGGTCTCTCTGGAAACACCATATATTTT. Encoded protein: CASTETGTGGLSGNTIYF.

J is TRBJ2-3 and V is TRBV7-9; 9 bases agree with TRBD1. The CDR3 is 17 residues long. Germline V lookup: CDR1 SEHNR, CDR2 FQNEAQ (reference sequence). The J segment lost 1 base and the V segment lost 7 bases, leaving 12 bases of the junction unmatched. The DNA of the CDR3 is TGTGCCAGCAACAGGGGGCGGCGGGGAGTGGGCACAGATACGCAGTATTTT. It is translated as CASNRGRRGVGTDTQYF.

V usage is TRBV9 and J usage is TRBJ1-5; tentatively, D is TRBD1 (6 bases). The CDR3 is 16 residues long. Between the trimmed V and J ends, which lost 0 bases and 3 bases, there was a span of 13 bases. The germline gives CDR1 SGDLS, CDR2 YYNGEE. Here the CDR3 reads CASSVGEGGNNQPQHF. The CDR3 nucleotides are TGTGCCAGCAGCGTAGGGGAGGGGGGTAACAATCAGCCCCAGCATTTT.